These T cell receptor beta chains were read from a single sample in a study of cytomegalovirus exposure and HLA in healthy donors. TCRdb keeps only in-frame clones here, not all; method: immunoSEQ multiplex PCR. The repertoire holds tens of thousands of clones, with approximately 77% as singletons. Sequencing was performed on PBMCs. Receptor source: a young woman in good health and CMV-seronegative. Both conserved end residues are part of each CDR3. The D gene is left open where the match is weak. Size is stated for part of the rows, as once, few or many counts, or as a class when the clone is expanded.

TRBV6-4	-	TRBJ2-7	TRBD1	CASSEQTGSSYEQYF	TGTGCCAGCAGTGAGCAGACAGGGAGCTCCTACGAGCAGTACTTC
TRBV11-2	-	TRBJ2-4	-	CASSPDWGSQYF	TGTGCCAGCAGCCCAGACTGGGGCAGTCAGTACTTC
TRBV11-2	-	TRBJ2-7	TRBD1	CASSTSGTGGHEQYF	TGTGCCAGCAGCACCTCCGGGACAGGAGGGCACGAGCAGTACTTC
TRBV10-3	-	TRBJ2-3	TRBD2	CAINPASGTSTDTQYF	TGTGCCATCAACCCCGCTAGCGGAACTAGCACAGATACGCAGTATTTT
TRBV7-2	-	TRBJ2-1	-	CASSLTQSGLGDFF	TGTGCCAGCAGCTTAACACAGTCGGGCCTGGGAGATTTCTTC
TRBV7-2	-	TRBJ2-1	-	CASSLAVAGYEQFF	TGTGCCAGCAGCTTAGCGGTGGCGGGCTATGAGCAGTTCTTC
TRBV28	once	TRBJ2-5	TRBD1	CASSLRGGLRETQYF	TGTGCCAGCAGTTTAAGAGGGGGCTTGAGAGAGACCCAGTACTTC
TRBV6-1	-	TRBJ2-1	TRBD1	CASSEAPPGGAAVNEQFF	TGTGCCAGCAGTGAAGCCCCTCCAGGGGGTGCGGCCGTCAATGAGCAGTTCTTC
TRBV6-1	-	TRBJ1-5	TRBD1	CASRVTGGNQPQHF	TGTGCCAGCAGGGTGACAGGGGGCAATCAGCCCCAGCATTTT
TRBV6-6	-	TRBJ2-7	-	CASPCPGHTSYEQYF	TGTGCCAGCCCCTGTCCCGGACACACCTCCTACGAGCAGTACTTC
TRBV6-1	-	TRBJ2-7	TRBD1	CASSTGQGAYEQYF	TGTGCCAGCAGTACGGGACAGGGGGCCTACGAGCAGTACTTC
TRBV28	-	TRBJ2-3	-	CASSSLGGNTDTQYF	TGTGCCAGCAGTTCCCTAGGGGGAAACACAGATACGCAGTATTTT
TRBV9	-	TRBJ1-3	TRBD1	CASSVRAGGLGNTIYF	TGTGCCAGCAGCGTACGGGCAGGGGGTCTTGGAAACACCATATATTTT
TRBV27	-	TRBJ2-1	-	CASSLSTTSIYNEQFF	TGTGCCAGCAGTTTATCTACGACTAGTATATATAATGAGCAGTTCTTC
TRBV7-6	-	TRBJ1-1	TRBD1	CASSQGQGDTEAFF	TGTGCCAGCAGCCAGGGACAGGGAGACACTGAAGCTTTCTTT
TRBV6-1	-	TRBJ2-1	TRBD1	CASSGGTGEFF	TGTGCCAGCAGTGGGGGGACAGGGGAGTTCTTC
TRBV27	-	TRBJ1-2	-	CASSLSSVGRGVGGYTF	TGTGCCAGCAGTTTATCGTCGGTGGGCAGGGGAGTAGGCGGCTACACCTTC
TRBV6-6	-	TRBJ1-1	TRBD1	CASSYSPDRGTEAFF	TGTGCCAGCAGTTACTCCCCTGACAGGGGCACTGAAGCTTTCTTT
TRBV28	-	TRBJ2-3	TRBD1	CASSSTGGTDTQYF	TGTGCCAGCAGTTCGACAGGGGGAACAGATACGCAGTATTTT
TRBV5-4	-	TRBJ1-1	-	CASSFAENTEAFF	TGTGCCAGCAGCTTTGCGGAGAACACTGAAGCTTTCTTT
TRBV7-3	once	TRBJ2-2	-	CASSYSTGLVNTGELFF	TGTGCCAGCAGCTACTCCACGGGACTGGTAAACACCGGGGAGCTGTTTTTT
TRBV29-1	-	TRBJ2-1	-	CSVSADRGSSYNEQFF	TGCAGCGTTTCAGCCGATAGGGGTAGCTCCTACAATGAGCAGTTCTTC
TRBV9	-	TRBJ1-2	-	CASSPRTPSYGYTF	TGTGCCAGCAGCCCTCGGACACCTTCCTATGGCTACACCTTC
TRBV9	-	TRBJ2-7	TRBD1	CASSVGTGDYYEQYF	TGTGCCAGCAGCGTAGGAACAGGGGATTACTACGAGCAGTACTTC
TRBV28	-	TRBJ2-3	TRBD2	CASSSLREGPQYF	TGTGCCAGCAGTTCCCTGAGGGAGGGTCCGCAGTATTTT
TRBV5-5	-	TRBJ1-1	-	CASSFSSDTEAFF	TGTGCCAGCAGCTTTTCGTCGGACACTGAAGCTTTCTTT